Each of the 19 T cell receptor beta chains below was sequenced from the same sample in a study of T-cell memory formation after mild COVID-19. One entry per CDR3 protein, called by TCRdb with MiXCR from the 5' RACE reads. The data show hundreds of thousands of distinct CDR3 sequences, about a sixth seen once. The specimen was PBMCs or a T cell subset sorted from them (not recorded which). These receptors all stem from a man younger than 30 who had mild COVID-19 (a few samples of this study predate the infection). Cell type and time point are not known.

This clonotype showed up just a few times. V gene TRBV3-1 combines with J gene TRBJ1-3; no reliable D call. The CDR3 spans 13 residues. CDR1 is LGHDT and CDR2 is YNNKEL in the germline V gene (reference sequence). V was shortened by 3 bases and J by 0 bases, with 3 bases between the two germline ends. The CDR3 spells CASSQDSGNTIYF. The DNA of the CDR3 is TGTGCCAGCAGCCAGGACTCTGGAAACACCATATATTTT.

The table lists this clonotype with many counts. The V and J genes are TRBV12-3 or TRBV12-4 and TRBJ1-5, with D hard to call. The CDR3 covers 15 residues. The V gene lost 2 bases and the J gene lost 2 bases, with 10 bases spanning the gap. As DNA, the CDR3 is TGTGCCAGCAGTTTATCTGGGGTTGGCAATCAGCCCCAGCATTTT. The encoded protein is CASSLSGVGNQPQHF.

The rearrangement joins TRBV18 to TRBJ2-5; D is unclear. The V gene's germline CDR1 is KGHSH and CDR2 LQKENI. This CDR3 is built from 13 residues. The germline V and J ends were trimmed by 2 bases and 6 bases, with 10 bases remaining between them. CDR3: CASSPGWIQTQYF. CDR3 nucleotide sequence: TGTGCCAGCTCACCAGGCTGGATCCAGACCCAGTACTTC.

The V and J genes are TRBV4-1 and TRBJ2-1; a weak D match, TRBD2 (7 bases). V was shortened by 6 bases and J by 0 bases, with 24 bases between the two germline ends. CDR1 and CDR2 (germline): MGHRA, YSYEKL. The CDR3 contains 19 residues. CDR3 sequence reads: CASSQGRLRGGSSYNEQFF. The DNA for the CDR3 is TGCGCCAGCAGTCAGGGAAGGTTGAGGGGGGGCAGCTCCTACAATGAGCAGTTCTTC.

V gene TRBV7-9 combines with J gene TRBJ1-2; D is ambiguous. The CDR3 contains 14 residues. Germline-derived CDR1 and CDR2 are SEHNR and FQNEAQ (reference sequence). V was pared by 4 bases and J by 3 bases, with 12 bases between. Here the CDR3 reads CASSSVQIYYGYTF. The CDR3 DNA reads TGTGCCAGCAGCTCAGTTCAGATCTACTATGGCTACACCTTC. Complete variable domain (other parts from reference TRBV7-9 and TRBJ1-2): DTGVSQNPRHKITKRGQNVTFRCDPISEHNRLYWYRQTLGQGPEFLTYFQNEAQLEKSRLLSDRFSAERPKGSFSTLEIQRTEQGDSAMYLCASSSVQIYYGYTFGSGTRLTVV.

This clonotype was counted a few times. This chain joins TRBV7-9 and TRBJ2-7; weak D call: TRBD2 (5 bases). From germline, CDR1 is SEHNR and CDR2 FQNEAQ (reference sequence). Trimming shortened V by 1 base and J by 3 bases, and 13 bases separated the two germline ends. The CDR3 consists of 15 residues. In DNA form, the CDR3 reads TGTGCCAGCAGCTTAGATGGGGAAGGACTCTACGAGCAGTACGTC. This encodes CASSLDGEGLYEQYV.

The J gene is TRBJ1-2, the V gene TRBV20-1; 7 bases agree with TRBD1. The CDR3 length is 15 residues. V lost 6 bases and J lost 8; bases outside the gene matches: 18. Germline V gives CDR1 DFQATT, CDR2 SNEGSKA (reference sequence). CDR3 DNA: TGCAGTGCCATTACAACACCAAGACAGGGCGGAGGCTACACCTTC. This translates into CSAITTPRQGGGYTF.

This clonotype was observed a handful of times. The genes are TRBV5-1 and TRBJ2-7; possible D gene TRBD1, 6 bases. V lost 1 base and J 2 bases, leaving 13 bases between the germline ends. The CDR3 consists of 15 residues. Germline CDR1 reads SGHRS; CDR2 reads YFSETQ. This CDR3 is CASSLSSGVAYEQYF. The CDR3 DNA sequence: TGCGCCAGCAGCTTGTCGTCAGGGGTCGCCTACGAGCAGTACTTC.

There are a few counts of this clonotype. The rearrangement joins TRBV6-2 or TRBV6-3 to TRBJ2-2; 8 positions match TRBD1. V lost 8 bases and J lost 7; bases outside the gene matches: 9. This CDR3 is built from 14 residues. Per germline, CDR1 MNHEY and CDR2 SVGEGT. Here the CDR3 reads CASGDRGRGGELFF. CDR3 DNA: TGTGCCAGCGGTGACAGGGGCCGCGGCGGGGAGCTGTTTTTT.

The CDR3 DNA follows: TGTGCCAGCAGCCCTAGCGGGGGGGCCCCCTACGAGCAGTACGTC. It yields the protein CASSPSGGAPYEQYV. The rearrangement joins TRBV7-2 to TRBJ2-7; 12 bases agree with TRBD2. Germline-derived CDR1 and CDR2 are SGHTA and FQGNSA. This CDR3 is 15 amino acids long. V shed 5 bases and J 2 bases; nucleotides not matched to a gene: 4.

The chain has TRBV6-5 and TRBJ1-1, with 7 nucleotides matching TRBD1. The CDR3 sequence is 15 residues long. V gave up 6 bases and J gave up 1 base; unmatched junction bases: 8. The germline CDR1 and CDR2 sequences are MNHEY and SVGAGI. CDR3 in DNA: TGTGCCAGCAGGAAGGTGGAGGGGGCGAACACTGAAGCTTTCTTT. Translated, it gives CASRKVEGANTEAFF.

This chain links TRBV6-2 or TRBV6-3 with TRBJ1-6; the match to TRBD1 covers 7 bases. With 5 bases clipped from V and 7 bases from J, the junction kept 5 bases outside the gene matches. The germline gives CDR1 MNHEY, CDR2 SVGEGT. CDR3 size: 14 residues. This CDR3 reads CASSTGTENSPLHF. CDR3 DNA sequence: TGTGCCAGCAGTACCGGGACAGAGAATTCACCCCTCCACTTT.

The chain combines TRBV7-2 with TRBJ2-5, with a possible D match to TRBD2 (6 bases). The CDR3 spans 15 residues. Looked up from germline, CDR1 is SGHTA and CDR2 is FQGNSA. The V end was cut by 6 bases, the J end by 0 bases, with 14 bases between. In DNA form, the CDR3 reads TGTGCCAGCAGTTCCCAACGGGGGAACCAAGAGACCCAGTACTTC. This encodes CASSSQRGNQETQYF.

This clonotype showed up many times. The chain has TRBV5-1 and TRBJ2-7, with unresolved D. V was clipped by 1 base and J by 3 bases, with 5 bases between them. In germline, CDR1 is SGHRS, CDR2 YFSETQ. This CDR3 comprises 12 residues. The CDR3 reads CASSLTHYEQYV. The CDR3 nucleotides are TGCGCCAGCAGCTTGACCCACTACGAGCAGTACGTC.

This clonotype was detected ten times or more. This chain connects TRBV7-9 to TRBJ1-4; no clear D gene. This CDR3 comprises 12 residues. Trimming removed 7 bases from V and 8 bases from J, with 11 bases in between. The germline V gene has CDR1 SEHNR and CDR2 FQNEAQ (reference sequence). This CDR3 is CASTPFGEKLFF. The CDR3 DNA sequence: TGTGCCAGCACTCCCTTCGGGGAAAAACTGTTTTTT.

This clonotype has ten or more counts. The gene calls are TRBV4-1 and TRBJ2-3, with 8 bases matching TRBD2. V dropped 1 base and J dropped 8; count of bases not matched to a gene: 14. Germline V lookup: CDR1 MGHRA, CDR2 YSYEKL. The CDR3 extends over 17 amino acids. The CDR3: CASSQAHRGGLRGTQYF. The CDR3 nucleotides read TGCGCCAGCAGCCAAGCCCACCGGGGGGGCCTTCGGGGTACGCAGTATTTT.

The genes are TRBV11-2 and TRBJ1-4; D might be TRBD1 (5 bases). In germline, CDR1 is SGHAT, CDR2 FQNNGV. This CDR3 contains 16 residues. V gave up 2 bases and J gave up 2 bases, with 12 bases separating them. The CDR3 region has the DNA TGTGCCAGCAGCTTATGGCCCAGGGAGACTAATGAAAAACTGTTTTTT. This sequence encodes CASSLWPRETNEKLFF. Full variable domain (rest looked up from reference TRBV11-2 and TRBJ1-4): EAGVAQSPRYKIIEKRQSVAFWCNPISGHATLYWYQQILGQGPKLLIQFQNNGVVDDSQLPKDRFSAERLKGVDSTLKIQPAKLEDSAVYLCASSLWPRETNEKLFFGSGTQLSVL.

There are many counts of this clonotype. The V and J genes are TRBV15 and TRBJ2-1, with 8 bases that match TRBD2. Trimming took 9 bases from V and 12 from J; bases not matched to a gene: 19. Germline loops: CDR1 LNHNV, CDR2 YYDKDF (reference sequence). The CDR3 is 15 amino acids. The CDR3 DNA reads TGTGCCACTCGCGGTGCTACGGGGGGGCCCCCGGCGCAGTTCTTC. It is translated as CATRGATGGPPAQFF.

The chain combines TRBV28 with TRBJ2-1; D unresolved. CDR1 is MDHEN and CDR2 is SYDVKM in the germline V gene. This CDR3 is 12 amino acids long. Trimming removed 5 bases from V and 8 bases from J, with 10 bases in between. The CDR3 loop is CASSAPPDEQFF. Here the CDR3 DNA reads TGTGCCAGCAGTGCGCCACCAGATGAGCAGTTCTTC. Full variable domain (outside the CDR3, taken from reference TRBV28 and TRBJ2-1): DVKVTQSSRYLVKRTGEKVFLECVQDMDHENMFWYRQDPGLGLRLIYFSYDVKMKEKGDIPEGYSVSREKKERFSLILESASTNQTSMYLCASSAPPDEQFFGPGTRLTVL.